The present TCR beta chain was sequenced within a study of Ad26.COV2.S vaccination and SARS-CoV-2 variants. Clones were read by immunoSEQ multiplex PCR, and TCRdb kept only the in-frame ones, dropping some. The sample yields some 390,000 clones, about 89% seen once. Treatment indicated: about 20 received Ad26.COV2.S at low or high dose, single or two shots; 5 received placebo; per-sample allocation not given. Samples came from day 63 after the first vaccine or placebo injection. CDR1 and CDR2 from the germline V gene are MDHEN and SYDVKM. V was shortened by 3 bases and J by 4 bases, with 16 bases between the two germline ends. The length of the CDR3 is 16 residues.

Sequenced here: peripheral blood, sampled in a trial of Ad26.COV2.S vaccine versus placebo. This chain uses TRBV28 with TRBJ1-5, with a tentative D call TRBD1 (5 bases). The receptor was derived from a person aged 18-60 years who received the Ad26.COV2.S COVID-19 vaccine or a placebo. The CDR3 region has the DNA TGTGCCAGCAGTTTGGGGGGGTCGGCCCCGAATCAGCCCCAGCATTTT. Translated: CASSLGGSAPNQPQHF.